What follows are 10 T cell receptor beta chains derived from one specimen sequenced in a study of blood T cell repertoires in COVID-19. Clones were read by immunoSEQ multiplex PCR, and TCRdb kept only the in-frame ones, dropping some. This repertoire shows 450,000 to 500,000 clones, roughly 88% found once; its top ten account for 3.2%. Specimen: peripheral blood. These receptors were obtained from a human donor in a cohort sampled during active COVID-19.

The CDR3 DNA is TGCGCCAGCAGCATGGACAGGGTGACTGAAGCTTTCTTT. Its translation is CASSMDRVTEAFF. The V and J genes are TRBV10-1 and TRBJ1-1, with 8 bases that match TRBD1. CDR3 length equals 13 residues. V was clipped by 6 bases and J by 5 bases; unmatched bases: 5. CDR1 is WNHNN, CDR2 SYGVQD, per germline (reference sequence).

The rearrangement joins TRBV7-2 to TRBJ1-6; D call uncertain. Trimming took 1 base from V and 0 from J, leaving 10 bases between them. The CDR3 sequence is 17 residues long. Germline V gives CDR1 SGHTA, CDR2 FQGNSA. CDR3 residues: CASSLDLPSSYNSPLHF. The CDR3 coding sequence is TGTGCCAGCAGCTTAGATCTTCCGAGCTCCTATAATTCACCCCTCCACTTT. Complete variable domain (other parts from reference TRBV7-2 and TRBJ1-6): GAGVSQSPSNKVTEKGKDVELRCDPISGHTALYWYRQSLGQGLEFLIYFQGNSAPDKSGLPSDRFSAERTGGSVSTLTIQRTQQEDSAVYLCASSLDLPSSYNSPLHFGNGTRLTVT.

A remark on this clone: Sequence at one end of the junction differs from germline and may be a read error. The chain carries TRBV7-7 and TRBJ2-2; 9 bases agree with TRBD2. Germline V gene data show CDR1 as SSHAT and CDR2 as FNYEAQ (reference sequence). The CDR3 runs to 16 residues. Here the CDR3 reads CASSLVAGANTGELFF. As DNA, the CDR3 is TGTGCTAGCAGCTTAGTAGCGGGAGCGAACACCGGGGAGCTGTTTTTT.

This clone occurred a few times. The rearrangement joins TRBV18 to TRBJ1-5; tentatively, D is TRBD1 (5 bases). Germline V gene lookup returns CDR1 KGHSH and CDR2 LQKENI. The CDR3 totals 16 residues. The V and J ends lost 0 bases and 0 bases respectively, with 9 bases between them. The CDR3 nucleotides read TGTGCCAGCTCACCACCGGGGGGGACTAGCAATCAGCCCCAGCATTTT. Translating it yields CASSPPGGTSNQPQHF.

This chain uses TRBV12-3 or TRBV12-4 with TRBJ1-6, with 7 nucleotides matching TRBD1. J lost 6 bases, V lost 5 bases, and 1 base had no gene match. The CDR3 contains 13 residues. As DNA, the CDR3 is TGTGCCAGCAGTCGACAGGGTAATTCACCCCTCCACTTT. This sequence encodes CASSRQGNSPLHF.

This clone was detected only once. The genes are TRBV18 and TRBJ1-3; TRBD1 is a possible D gene (5 bases). Germline CDR1 is KGHSH and CDR2 is LQKENI. The ends were cut back, 3 bases at V and 2 bases at J, with 14 bases in the middle. This CDR3 has 16 residues. This chain's CDR3 is CASSPGGPRAGNTIYF. The CDR3 bases are TGTGCCAGCTCACCGGGGGGACCCAGGGCTGGAAACACCATATATTTT.

The chain has TRBV2 and TRBJ1-6; possibly TRBD1 for D (5 bases). Trimming cost V 11 bases and J 0 bases, with 14 bases left between them. Germline loops: CDR1 SNHLY, CDR2 FYNNEI. CDR3 length: 15 amino acids. The CDR3 region is CALGEEASYNSPLHF. CDR3 nucleotide sequence: TGTGCCCTAGGGGAGGAGGCCTCCTATAATTCACCCCTCCACTTT.

This chain's CDR3 is CASSTDRGEAFF. CDR3 DNA: TGTGCCAGCAGTACCGACAGGGGGGAAGCTTTCTTT. V usage is TRBV6-5 and J usage is TRBJ1-1; 9 bases fit TRBD1. V shed 5 bases and J 8 bases; nucleotides not matched to a gene: 3. The V gene's germline CDR1 is MNHEY and CDR2 SVGAGI. CDR3 size: 12 residues.

The genes are TRBV19 and TRBJ2-6, with D possibly being TRBD2 (5 bases). The CDR3 sequence is 18 residues long. CDR1 LNHDA and CDR2 SQIVND come from the germline V gene (reference sequence). V dropped 3 bases and J dropped 0 bases, with 15 bases sitting between them. This CDR3 reads CASSMRADLHSGANVLTF. The CDR3 bases are TGTGCCAGTAGTATGAGGGCAGATCTCCACTCTGGGGCCAACGTCCTGACTTTC.

The CDR3: CASTTGTGDYYGYTF. CDR3 coding DNA: TGTGCCAGCACTACCGGGACAGGGGATTACTATGGCTACACCTTC. The chain recombines TRBV6-5 with TRBJ1-2; 10 bases line up with TRBD1. In germline, CDR1 is MNHEY, CDR2 SVGAGI. The V and J ends lost 7 bases and 3 bases, in that order; junction bases with no gene match: 8. The CDR3 contains 15 residues.